This T cell receptor beta chain comes out of a study of T-cell reconstitution after alpha-beta-depleted transplantation in children (dated by TCRdb to about 2016). Study-wide context: The study quantitatively tracked T-cell immune reconstitution after TCRalphabeta/CD19-depleted allogeneic hematopoietic cell transplantation in children using TCR repertoire profiling. What the work shows at the level of the full study, not this receptor alone: In some patients, high TCRbeta diversity at day 60 was attributed to recipient T cells and intrathymic progenitors that had survived conditioning. About two months after transplant, the apparently early recovery of alphabetaT-cell counts reportedly depended on just several hundred clones that had expanded rapidly and came from non-depleted graft cells. Over subsequent months, a decline in hyperexpanded clone frequencies was noted, and after one year, T-cell counts and TCRbeta diversity were mostly ascribed to newly produced T cells.

The germline V gene specifies SGHTA as CDR1 and FQGNSA as CDR2. Counted from cysteine to phenylalanine, this CDR3 has 16 amino acids. The DNA shown is the 48-base CDR3, in frame from base 1. V gives up 5 bases and J gives up 0 bases, and the segment between their germline ends measures 15 bases. The library was made by PCR. The listed sequencing device is Illumina HiSeq 2500. To normalize quantification of the TCRbeta repertoire, the TCR libraries were built with molecular barcoding that relied on unique molecular identifiers. TCRdb handled the public reads itself, with Q25 trimming in fastp and clone calling in MiXCR, and kept productive beta chains. Merged by CDR3 protein, the rows form single entries marked with the most common genes and DNA. Here the sample has under 450,000 distinct CDR3 sequences; 15% to 20% occur a single time. The top ten constitute about 32% of the sample. About this clonotype itself: Its antigen is unknown. No much larger clone exists at a distance of one base, and base qualities are not known.

The treatment or condition label here, explained by the study, means: allogeneic hematopoietic cell transplantation with graft depleted of TCRalphabeta T cells and CD19 B cells. The transplant recipients were children given TCRalphabeta/CD19-depleted allogeneic hematopoietic cell grafts. Material: PBMCs, mostly from graft donor cells, obtained 360 days after TCRalphabeta/CD19-depleted stem cell transplant. The sequence links TRBV7-2 to TRBJ2-3; matching of 5 bases hints at TRBD2 as the D gene. This sequence was found in a boy under three years old who had a stem cell transplant for Wiskott-Aldrich syndrome, so the T cells may come from the graft donor. The DNA sequence is TGTGCCAGCAGCCATTTCGGGGTAGCCAGCACAGATACGCAGTATTTT. The encoded protein is CASSHFGVASTDTQYF.